The 26 T cell receptor beta chains listed next were all sequenced from one sample in a study of shared clonotypes between healthy human individuals. The assay was immunoSEQ multiplex PCR, and TCRdb's table has in-frame clones only and misses some. Found here are about 1.5 million clones, roughly 98% of them singletons; the top ten hold about 0.4%. The sequencing input was naive CD4+ T cells sorted from blood. Regarding subset: CD45RA+ positively selected. Source of these receptors: a man aged 25 to 45 in good health.

The rearrangement uses TRBV29-1 and TRBJ2-1; perhaps TRBD2 as D (6 bases). V gave up 6 bases and J gave up 13 bases, with 16 bases separating them. The germline V gene encodes CDR1 SQVTM and CDR2 ANQGSEA. The CDR3 is 11 residues long. CDR3 residues: CSVTSDSQQFF. CDR3 nucleotide sequence: TGCAGCGTGACTAGTGATTCTCAACAGTTCTTC.

V gene TRBV5-6 combines with J gene TRBJ2-1, with a weak D call TRBD2 (6 bases). The CDR3 spans 15 residues. Germline V gene sequence: CDR1 SGHDT, CDR2 YYEEEE. V was shortened by 4 bases and J by 6 bases, with 17 bases between the two germline ends. The DNA for the CDR3 is TGTGCCAGCAGCGCGCCGTGGGGGGATCGCAATGAGCAGTTCTTC. This encodes CASSAPWGDRNEQFF.

The gene calls are TRBV30 and TRBJ1-5; 9 nucleotides line up with TRBD1. This CDR3 is built from 15 residues. With V trimmed by 0 bases and J by 6 bases, 6 bases remained unmatched. Germline CDR1 GTSNPN, CDR2 SVGIG (reference sequence). CDR3 in DNA: TGTGCCTGGAGTGTAACACAGGGGGCTATTCAGCCCCAGCATTTT. Its translation is CAWSVTQGAIQPQHF. The full variable domain, in which reference TRBV30 and TRBJ1-5 provide the parts outside the CDR3, is SQTIHQWPATLVQPVGSPLSLECTVEGTSNPNLYWYRQAAGRGLQLLFYSVGIGQISSEVPQNLSASRPQDRQFILSSKKLLLSDSGFYLCAWSVTQGAIQPQHFGDGTRLSIL.

The V and J genes are TRBV5-1 and TRBJ2-7; TRBD2 agrees at 8 bases. Germline V gives CDR1 SGHRS, CDR2 YFSETQ. Unmatched junction bases numbered 4, after V lost 2 bases and J lost 0 bases. This CDR3 spans 15 amino acids. The chain's CDR3 is CASSLYGTSSYEQYF. The CDR3 nucleotides read TGCGCCAGCAGCTTATATGGGACTAGCTCCTACGAGCAGTACTTC.

The rearrangement uses TRBV18 and TRBJ2-3; 7 bases map to TRBD2. Trimming took 3 bases from V and 10 from J; bases not matched to a gene: 13. In germline, CDR1 is KGHSH, CDR2 LQKENI. The CDR3 loop spans 15 amino acids. In DNA form, the CDR3 reads TGTGCCAGCTCACCGGCTGGGGAGGGAGGGCCTTCGCAGTATTTT. Translating it yields CASSPAGEGGPSQYF.

The V call is TRBV7-2, the J call TRBJ1-2; a possible D gene is TRBD1 (6 bases). Between the trimmed V and J ends, which lost 0 bases and 3 bases, there was a span of 8 bases. The CDR3 has 14 residues. Germline CDR1 and CDR2: SGHTA and FQGNSA. The CDR3 is CASSLAGGDYGYTF. The CDR3 DNA sequence: TGTGCCAGCAGCTTAGCGGGGGGCGACTATGGCTACACCTTC.

The chain couples TRBV15 to TRBJ2-1; TRBD2 aligns across 7 bases. The CDR3 is 16 amino acids. Germline lookup yields CDR1 LNHNV and CDR2 YYDKDF (reference sequence). V gave up 5 bases and J gave up 2 bases; unmatched junction bases: 9. The CDR3 protein is CATSGTTSDPYNEQFF. DNA for the CDR3: TGTGCCACCAGCGGGACTACTAGTGATCCCTACAATGAGCAGTTCTTC.

The chain has TRBV25-1 and TRBJ2-1; TRBD2 matches at 8 bases. With 11 bases clipped from V and 5 bases from J, the junction kept 11 bases outside the gene matches. Germline values: CDR1 MGHDK, CDR2 SYGVNS. This CDR3 has 14 amino acids. The CDR3 sequence: CASLPAGVDNEQFF. For the CDR3, the DNA is TGTGCCTCCTTACCAGCGGGAGTTGACAATGAGCAGTTCTTC.

The rearrangement joins TRBV5-4 to TRBJ2-7; the D gene could be TRBD1 or TRBD2 (5 bases each). The germline V gene encodes CDR1 SGHNT and CDR2 YYREEE (reference sequence). The CDR3 sequence is 14 residues long. V dropped 0 bases and J dropped 6 bases, with 13 bases sitting between them. The CDR3: CASSLGPGTAEQYF. The DNA of the CDR3 is TGTGCCAGCAGCTTGGGACCCGGGACGGCCGAGCAGTACTTC.

About this clone itself: The same CDR3 is also encoded by other DNA sequences in this sample. The chain carries TRBV10-3 and TRBJ1-1; D remains ambiguous. The CDR3 has 13 residues. Between the trimmed V and J ends, which lost 4 bases and 1 base, there was a span of 7 bases. CDR1 is ENHRY and CDR2 is SYGVKD in the germline V gene. This chain's CDR3 is CAISAGENTEAFF. In DNA form, the CDR3 reads TGTGCCATCAGTGCAGGAGAGAACACTGAAGCTTTCTTT.

The chain is built from TRBV2 and TRBJ1-5; unclear D gene. The CDR3 covers 18 residues. In germline, CDR1 is SNHLY, CDR2 FYNNEI. The germline V and J ends were trimmed by 4 bases and 4 bases, with 23 bases remaining between them. The CDR3 here is CASSGRRNESRANQPQHF. As DNA, the CDR3 is TGTGCCAGCAGTGGGAGGCGAAATGAGAGCAGAGCGAATCAGCCCCAGCATTTT.

The rearrangement uses TRBV15 and TRBJ2-1, with D hard to call. The V end lost 2 bases, the J end lost 7 bases, and 3 bases lay between the germline ends. The CDR3 runs to 11 residues. Germline assignment: CDR1 LNHNV and CDR2 YYDKDF (reference sequence). Here the CDR3 reads CATSRINEQFF. The CDR3 nucleotides read TGTGCCACCAGCAGAATAAATGAGCAGTTCTTC.

V gene TRBV10-1 combines with J gene TRBJ2-7; D is tentatively TRBD1 or TRBD2 (6 bases each). V lost 2 bases and J lost 2, with 16 bases in between. This CDR3 comprises 16 residues. Germline CDR1 WNHNN, CDR2 SYGVQD (reference sequence). CDR3 loop: CASSEQRRGAAYEQYF. The DNA for the CDR3 is TGCGCCAGCAGTGAGCAGCGGAGGGGGGCTGCCTACGAGCAGTACTTC.

The chain uses TRBV2 and TRBJ2-5, with D hard to call. The germline V gene encodes CDR1 SNHLY and CDR2 FYNNEI. The CDR3 is made up of 13 amino acids. Trimming removed 7 bases at V and 3 bases at J, with 12 bases between. This chain's CDR3 is CASTTLLEETQYF. CDR3 sequence (DNA): TGTGCCAGCACCACCTTGCTGGAAGAGACCCAGTACTTC.

The V gene is TRBV11-2, the J gene TRBJ1-5, with a possible D match to TRBD1 (5 bases). The V gene's germline CDR1 is SGHAT and CDR2 FQNNGV. The CDR3 contains 14 residues. The germline V and J ends were trimmed by 0 bases and 7 bases, with 10 bases remaining between them. DNA of the CDR3: TGTGCCAGCAGCTTAGACAGGGTTGGGCAGCCCCAGCATTTT. This codes for CASSLDRVGQPQHF. Drawing the rest from reference TRBV11-2 and TRBJ1-5, the complete variable domain is EAGVAQSPRYKIIEKRQSVAFWCNPISGHATLYWYQQILGQGPKLLIQFQNNGVVDDSQLPKDRFSAERLKGVDSTLKIQPAKLEDSAVYLCASSLDRVGQPQHFGDGTRLSIL.

The chain is built from TRBV7-3 and TRBJ2-7, with 14 bases matching TRBD2. The V and J ends lost 5 bases and 3 bases, in that order; junction bases with no gene match: 3. From germline, CDR1 is SGHTA and CDR2 FQGTGA. This CDR3 spans 15 amino acids. CDR3 protein: CASSRGLAGDYEQYF. CDR3 DNA sequence: TGTGCCAGCAGCCGGGGACTAGCGGGAGACTACGAGCAGTACTTC.

This chain links TRBV7-9 with TRBJ2-5, with 11 bases aligning to TRBD2. Germline V CDR1 and CDR2: SEHNR, FQNEAQ (reference sequence). The CDR3 extends over 17 amino acids. Trimming took 5 bases from V and 5 from J; bases not matched to a gene: 13. As DNA, the CDR3 is TGTGCCAGCAGCCCGATTATGACTAGCGGGATACCGGAGACCCAGTACTTC. Residues: CASSPIMTSGIPETQYF.

The chain couples TRBV10-3 to TRBJ2-7; 8 nucleotides match TRBD1. The CDR3 length is 14 residues. Per the germline V gene, CDR1 is ENHRY and CDR2 is SYGVKD. Trimming removed 3 bases from V and 2 bases from J; junction bases left unmatched: 3. CDR3 sequence reads: CAISDQDRAYEQYF. In nucleotides, the CDR3 is TGTGCCATCAGTGATCAGGACAGGGCCTACGAGCAGTACTTC.

This clone appeared a single time. The chain combines TRBV19 with TRBJ1-3; 11 nucleotides match TRBD1. Germline V gene sequence: CDR1 LNHDA, CDR2 SQIVND (reference sequence). V lost 5 bases to trimming and J lost 0 bases; unmatched junction nucleotides: 0. This CDR3 has 15 amino acids. The CDR3 loop is CASSGTGGSGNTIYF. CDR3 sequence (DNA): TGTGCCAGTAGTGGGACAGGGGGCTCTGGAAACACCATATATTTT.

This chain joins TRBV9 and TRBJ2-1; D not certain. The germline V gene has CDR1 SGDLS and CDR2 YYNGEE. The CDR3 contains 13 residues. Trimming removed 0 bases from V and 12 bases from J, with 13 bases in between. Here the CDR3 reads CASSVEVSTMQFF. CDR3 DNA: TGTGCCAGCAGCGTAGAGGTCTCAACTATGCAGTTCTTC.

The gene calls are TRBV27 and TRBJ2-7, with TRBD1 matching 10 bases. J gave up 7 bases and V 4 bases, and 13 bases lay outside the gene matches. The CDR3 has 16 residues. Germline CDR1 reads MNHEY; CDR2 reads SMNVEV (reference sequence). The CDR3 here is CASSSEPGQGSREQYF. The CDR3, as DNA: TGTGCCAGCAGTTCCGAGCCGGGACAGGGGTCTCGGGAGCAGTACTTC.

The rearrangement links TRBV7-6 to TRBJ2-7; 7 bases are shared with TRBD2. Trimming removed 2 bases from V and 6 bases from J; junction bases left unmatched: 7. The CDR3 runs to 14 residues. Germline V CDR1 and CDR2: SGHVS, FNYEAQ. The CDR3 DNA follows: TGTGCCAGCAGCTTAATCCAGGGAGGGAGCGAGCAGTACTTC. As protein: CASSLIQGGSEQYF.

The V gene is TRBV5-1, the J gene TRBJ1-3; possibly TRBD1 for D (5 bases). Trimming cost V 1 base and J 4 bases, with 9 bases left between them. The CDR3 covers 14 residues. CDR1 is SGHRS, CDR2 YFSETQ, per germline. The CDR3 region is CASSLMGTGNTIYF. In DNA form, the CDR3 reads TGCGCCAGCAGCTTGATGGGGACCGGAAACACCATATATTTT.

V and J are TRBV18 and TRBJ1-5, with 10 bases identical to TRBD1. The J segment lost 4 bases and the V segment lost 4 bases, leaving 7 bases of the junction unmatched. There are 16 residues in the CDR3. The germline V gene has CDR1 KGHSH and CDR2 LQKENI. The CDR3 DNA follows: TGTGCCAGCTCACTCCGGACAGGGGGATCTAATCAGCCCCAGCATTTT. It is translated as CASSLRTGGSNQPQHF.

The CDR3 DNA reads as TGTGCCATCACTAGCGGGAGTATAGATACGCAGTATTTT. Translated: CAITSGSIDTQYF. The V and J genes are TRBV10-3 and TRBJ2-3, with 10 bases identical to TRBD2. V was clipped by 7 bases and J by 5 bases; unmatched bases: 3. CDR3 length: 13 residues. In germline, CDR1 is ENHRY, CDR2 SYGVKD.

J is TRBJ2-1 and V is TRBV10-1, with a tentative D call TRBD2 (6 bases). The CDR3 contains 12 residues. The V and J ends lost 3 bases and 12 bases respectively, with 12 bases between them. Germline V gene sequence: CDR1 WNHNN, CDR2 SYGVQD (reference sequence). The CDR3 nucleotides are TGCGCCAGCAGTGACCCTTTGGGAGGGCAGTTCTTC. This gives the protein CASSDPLGGQFF.